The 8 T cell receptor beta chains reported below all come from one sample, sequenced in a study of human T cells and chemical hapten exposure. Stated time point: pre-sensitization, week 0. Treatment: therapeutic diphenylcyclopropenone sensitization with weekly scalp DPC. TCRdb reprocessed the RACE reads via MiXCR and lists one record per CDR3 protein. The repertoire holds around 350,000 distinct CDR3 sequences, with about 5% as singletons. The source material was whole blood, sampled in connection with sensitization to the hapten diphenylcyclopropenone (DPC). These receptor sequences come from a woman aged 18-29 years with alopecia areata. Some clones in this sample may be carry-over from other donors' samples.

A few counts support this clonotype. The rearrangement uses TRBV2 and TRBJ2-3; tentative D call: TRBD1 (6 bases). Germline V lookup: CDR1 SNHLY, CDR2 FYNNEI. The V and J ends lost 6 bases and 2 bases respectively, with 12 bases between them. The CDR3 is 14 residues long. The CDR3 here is CASRAGTNTDTQYF. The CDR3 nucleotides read TGTGCCAGCAGAGCCGGGACAAACACAGATACGCAGTATTTT. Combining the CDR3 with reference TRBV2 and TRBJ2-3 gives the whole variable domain EPEVTQTPSHQVTQMGQEVILRCVPISNHLYFYWYRQILGQKVEFLVSFYNNEISEKSEIFDDQFSVERPDGSNFTLKIRSTKLEDSAMYFCASRAGTNTDTQYFGPGTRLTVL.

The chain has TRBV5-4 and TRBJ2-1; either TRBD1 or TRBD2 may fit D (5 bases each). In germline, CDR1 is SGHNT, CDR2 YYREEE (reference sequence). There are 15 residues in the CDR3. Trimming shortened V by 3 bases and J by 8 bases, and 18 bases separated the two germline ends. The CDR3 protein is CASSSPGPGLDEQFF. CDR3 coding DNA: TGTGCCAGCAGCTCTCCGGGACCGGGGCTGGATGAGCAGTTCTTC. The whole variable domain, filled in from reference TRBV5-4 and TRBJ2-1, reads ETGVTQSPTHLIKTRGQQVTLRCSSQSGHNTVSWYQQALGQGPQFIFQYYREEENGRGNFPPRFSGLQFPNYSSELNVNALELDDSALYLCASSSPGPGLDEQFFGPGTRLTVL.

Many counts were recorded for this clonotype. As DNA, the CDR3 is TGTGCCAGCAGTCCCGGGACGGGTTATGGCTACACCTTC. Its translation is CASSPGTGYGYTF. The V and J genes are TRBV18 and TRBJ1-2; D is possibly TRBD1 (5 bases). This CDR3 spans 13 amino acids. V was pared by 8 bases and J by 5 bases, with 15 bases between. Germline values: CDR1 KGHSH, CDR2 LQKENI.

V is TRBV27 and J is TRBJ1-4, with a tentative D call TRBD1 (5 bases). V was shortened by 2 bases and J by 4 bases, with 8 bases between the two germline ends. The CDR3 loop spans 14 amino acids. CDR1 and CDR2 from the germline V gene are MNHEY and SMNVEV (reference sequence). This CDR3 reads CASSLRGVNEKLFF. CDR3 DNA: TGTGCCAGCAGTTTAAGAGGGGTTAATGAAAAACTGTTTTTT.

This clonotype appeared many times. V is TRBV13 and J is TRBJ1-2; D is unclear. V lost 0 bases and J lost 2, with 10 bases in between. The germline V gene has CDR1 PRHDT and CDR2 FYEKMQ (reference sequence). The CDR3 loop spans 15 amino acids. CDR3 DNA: TGTGCCAGCAGCTTAGGTTACTCATTAAACTATGGCTACACCTTC. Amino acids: CASSLGYSLNYGYTF.

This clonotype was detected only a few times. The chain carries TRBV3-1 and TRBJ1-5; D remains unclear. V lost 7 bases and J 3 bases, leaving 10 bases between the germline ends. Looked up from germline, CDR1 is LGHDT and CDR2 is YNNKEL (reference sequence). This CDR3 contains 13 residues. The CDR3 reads CASTMGNNQPQHF. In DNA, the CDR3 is TGTGCCAGCACTATGGGAAACAATCAGCCCCAGCATTTT.

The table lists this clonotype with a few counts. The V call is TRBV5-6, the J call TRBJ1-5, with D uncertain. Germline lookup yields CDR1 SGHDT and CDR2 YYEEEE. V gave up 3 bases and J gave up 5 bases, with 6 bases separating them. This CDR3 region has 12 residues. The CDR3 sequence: CASSSSYQPQHF. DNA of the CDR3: TGTGCCAGCAGCTCATCCTATCAGCCCCAGCATTTT.

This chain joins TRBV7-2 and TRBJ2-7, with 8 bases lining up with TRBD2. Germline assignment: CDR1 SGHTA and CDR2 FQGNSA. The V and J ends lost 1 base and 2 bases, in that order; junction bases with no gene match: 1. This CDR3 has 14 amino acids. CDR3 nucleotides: TGTGCCAGCAGCTTAGTGCGGGAGGCCTACGAGCAGTACTTC. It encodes CASSLVREAYEQYF.